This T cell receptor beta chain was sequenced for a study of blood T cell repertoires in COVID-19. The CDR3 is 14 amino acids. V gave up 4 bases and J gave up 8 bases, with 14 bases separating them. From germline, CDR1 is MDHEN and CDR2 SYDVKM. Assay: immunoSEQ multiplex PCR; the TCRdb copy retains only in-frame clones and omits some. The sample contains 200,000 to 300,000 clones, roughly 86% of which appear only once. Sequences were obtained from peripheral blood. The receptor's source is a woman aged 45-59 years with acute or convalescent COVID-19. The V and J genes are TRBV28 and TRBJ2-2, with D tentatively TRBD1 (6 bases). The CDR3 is CASSSQGAWGELFF. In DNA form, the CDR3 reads TGTGCCAGCAGTTCACAGGGCGCGTGGGGGGAGCTGTTTTTT.